The entry below describes one T cell receptor (beta chain). The length of the CDR3 is 12 residues. Trimming removed 4 bases at V and 5 bases at J, with 8 bases between. Germline CDR1 reads LGHNA; CDR2 reads YNFKEQ. This sample is part of a study of blood T cell repertoires in COVID-19. Study-wide context: Some COVID-19 samples were acute and others convalescent; all came from the United States, Italy and Spain. PBMCs, B-cell-depleted T cells, or T cells were the source of the cDNA or gDNA that made up the material.

In the original processing: The authors estimated nucleated cell counts from reference gene primer amplification. Clones were read by immunoSEQ multiplex PCR, and TCRdb kept only the in-frame ones, dropping some. V and J calls and clone size are as listed in that table; D and trimming were resolved from the DNA. The sample holds some 31,000 clones, 92% seen once. Input material: peripheral blood. The sequence was collected from a man aged 45-65 years with active COVID-19. V is TRBV4-2 and J is TRBJ1-1, with D hard to call. The CDR3 DNA follows: TGTGCCAGCAGCCCCGGGAGAACTGAAGCTTTCTTT. Its protein is CASSPGRTEAFF.